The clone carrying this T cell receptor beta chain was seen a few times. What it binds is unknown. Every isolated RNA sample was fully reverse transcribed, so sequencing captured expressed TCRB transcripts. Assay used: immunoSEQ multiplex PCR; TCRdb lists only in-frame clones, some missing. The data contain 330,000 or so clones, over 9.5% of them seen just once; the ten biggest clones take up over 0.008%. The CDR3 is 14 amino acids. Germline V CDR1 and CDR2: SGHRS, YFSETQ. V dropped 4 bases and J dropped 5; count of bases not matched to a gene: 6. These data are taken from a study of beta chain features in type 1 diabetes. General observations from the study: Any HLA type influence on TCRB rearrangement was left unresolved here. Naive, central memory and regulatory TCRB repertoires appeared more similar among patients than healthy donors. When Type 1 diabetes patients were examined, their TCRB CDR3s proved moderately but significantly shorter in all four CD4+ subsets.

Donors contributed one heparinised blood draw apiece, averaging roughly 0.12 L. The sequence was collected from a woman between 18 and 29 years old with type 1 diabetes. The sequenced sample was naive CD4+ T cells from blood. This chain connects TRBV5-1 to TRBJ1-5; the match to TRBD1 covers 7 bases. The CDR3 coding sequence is TGCGCCAGCAGCCCCGGGACAGAGGATCAGCCCCAGCATTTT. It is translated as CASSPGTEDQPQHF.